The 13 T cell receptor beta chains reported below all come from one sample, sequenced in a study of cytomegalovirus exposure and HLA in healthy donors. With 60 Vbeta and 13 Jbeta primers, the PCR was carried out. Repertoires were generated with immunoSEQ multiplex PCR, while TCRdb's copy carries only in-frame clones and drops some. The sample consists of around 150,000 clones, about three quarters of them appearing once. The sequenced sample was PBMCs. The receptors shown here come from a woman aged 25 to 39 in good health and CMV-seronegative.

The chain combines TRBV5-4 with TRBJ2-2, with D tentatively TRBD2 (6 bases). The CDR3 totals 16 residues. The V end was cut by 0 bases, the J end by 4 bases, with 13 bases between. Germline-derived CDR1 and CDR2 are SGHNT and YYREEE (reference sequence). The CDR3 DNA sequence: TGTGCCAGCAGCTTGGTGTTAGGAGGGCTCACCGGGGAGCTGTTTTTT. Its protein product is CASSLVLGGLTGELFF.

The chain is built from TRBV7-9 and TRBJ2-3; 9 bases are shared with TRBD1. V shed 5 bases and J 0 bases; nucleotides not matched to a gene: 3. This CDR3 comprises 15 residues. Per the germline V gene, CDR1 is SEHNR and CDR2 is FQNEAQ (reference sequence). The CDR3 spells CASSIDRGSTDTQYF. In DNA, the CDR3 is TGTGCCAGCAGCATAGACAGGGGGAGCACAGATACGCAGTATTTT.

The chain joins TRBV5-4 to TRBJ2-3, with 9 bases identical to TRBD2. Germline assignment: CDR1 SGHNT and CDR2 YYREEE (reference sequence). The CDR3 length is 16 residues. V trimming: 1 base; J trimming: 6 bases; junction bases outside the gene matches: 9. DNA for the CDR3: TGTGCCAGCAGCTTGTCGACTAGCGGACAAAGGGATACGCAGTATTTT. As protein: CASSLSTSGQRDTQYF.

The rearrangement joins TRBV28 to TRBJ1-1; D gene ambiguous. Germline V gene sequence: CDR1 MDHEN, CDR2 SYDVKM. The CDR3 runs to 10 residues. V lost 6 bases and J lost 10, with 9 bases in between. This chain's CDR3 is CASRRRGAFF. The CDR3 region has the DNA TGTGCCAGCAGACGACGGGGAGCTTTCTTT.

This clone was recorded a few times. This chain joins TRBV30 and TRBJ1-2; D might be TRBD1 (6 bases). The germline V gene has CDR1 GTSNPN and CDR2 SVGIG (reference sequence). The CDR3 totals 13 residues. The V gene lost 4 bases and the J gene lost 6 bases, with 15 bases spanning the gap. In DNA form, the CDR3 reads TGTGCCTGGAATCGGGACACCGCTGATGGCTACACCTTC. Translation gives CAWNRDTADGYTF.

This chain joins TRBV2 and TRBJ2-1, with 7 nucleotides matching TRBD2. J gave up 6 bases and V 0 bases, and 8 bases lay outside the gene matches. The CDR3 has 16 amino acids. Per germline, CDR1 SNHLY and CDR2 FYNNEI. The chain's CDR3 is CASSEARLAPRNEQFF. Written as DNA, the CDR3 is TGTGCCAGCAGTGAAGCGAGACTAGCTCCCCGCAATGAGCAGTTCTTC.

The sample holds a few counts of this clone. The chain joins TRBV6-6 to TRBJ2-7; D is possibly TRBD2 (7 bases). Trimming removed 3 bases at V and 4 bases at J, with 13 bases between. The CDR3 extends over 14 amino acids. From germline, CDR1 is MNHNY and CDR2 SVGAGI (reference sequence). CDR3 protein: CASSYTGRGYEQYF. DNA for the CDR3: TGTGCCAGCAGTTATACAGGGAGGGGATACGAGCAGTACTTC.

The chain couples TRBV30 to TRBJ2-7; possibly TRBD2 for D (5 bases). Germline assignment: CDR1 GTSNPN and CDR2 SVGIG (reference sequence). CDR3 size: 13 residues. Trimming took 2 bases from V and 2 from J, leaving 10 bases between them. The CDR3 is CAWSLGLTYEQYF. The CDR3 region has the DNA TGTGCCTGGAGTCTAGGACTCACCTACGAGCAGTACTTC.

The chain links TRBV30 to TRBJ2-7; a possible D gene is TRBD1 (6 bases). CDR3 length: 14 residues. Germline V gene sequence: CDR1 GTSNPN, CDR2 SVGIG (reference sequence). The germline V and J ends were trimmed by 2 bases and 0 bases, with 11 bases remaining between them. The CDR3 region has the DNA TGTGCCTGGAGTACATGGACAGCCTCCTACGAGCAGTACTTC. The encoded protein is CAWSTWTASYEQYF.

The rearrangement uses TRBV27 and TRBJ1-6; perhaps TRBD1 as D (5 bases). This CDR3 is 16 amino acids long. V was trimmed by 3 bases and J by 4 bases, leaving 13 bases between them. Germline V gene sequence: CDR1 MNHEY, CDR2 SMNVEV (reference sequence). The CDR3 here is CASSFSMGLYNSPLHF. The CDR3 region has the DNA TGTGCCAGCAGTTTCTCCATGGGACTTTATAATTCACCCCTCCACTTT.

The gene calls are TRBV6-1 and TRBJ2-5, with no clear D. The DNA end favors TRBJ2-7, so the J call may be wrong. The CDR3 sequence is 12 residues long. CDR1 and CDR2 (germline): MNHNS, SASEGT. CDR3 nucleotides: TGTGCCAGCAGCTCTCCCTCCTACGAGCAGTACTTC. Protein: CASSSPSYEQYF.

Concerning this clone itself: The junction departs from the called germline gene at one end, perhaps through a read error. The CDR3 DNA follows: TGTGCCAGCAGCAATAGCGGGGGGGGGTACGAGCGGTACTTC. This gives the protein CASSNSGGGYERYF. The genes are TRBV6-1 and TRBJ2-7; 11 bases fit TRBD2. This CDR3 is built from 14 residues. CDR1 and CDR2 from the germline V gene are MNHNS and SASEGT.

The genes are TRBV19 and TRBJ2-7; 8 nucleotides agree with TRBD1. Germline CDR1 and CDR2: LNHDA and SQIVND (reference sequence). V dropped 4 bases and J dropped 4; count of bases not matched to a gene: 3. This CDR3 is built from 13 residues. The CDR3 here is CASSTRDRYEQYF. The CDR3 DNA sequence: TGTGCCAGTAGTACCAGGGACAGGTACGAGCAGTACTTC.